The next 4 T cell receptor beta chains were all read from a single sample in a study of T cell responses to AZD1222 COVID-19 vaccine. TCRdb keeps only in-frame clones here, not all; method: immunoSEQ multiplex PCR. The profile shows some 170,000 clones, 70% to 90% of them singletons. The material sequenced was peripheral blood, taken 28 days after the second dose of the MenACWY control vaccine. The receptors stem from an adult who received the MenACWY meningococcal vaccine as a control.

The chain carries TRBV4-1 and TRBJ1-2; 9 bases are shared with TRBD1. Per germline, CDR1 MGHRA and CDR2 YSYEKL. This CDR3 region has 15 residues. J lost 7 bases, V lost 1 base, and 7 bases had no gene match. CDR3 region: CASSQAWGQGFGYTF. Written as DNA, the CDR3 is TGCGCCAGCAGCCAAGCCTGGGGACAGGGATTTGGCTACACCTTC.

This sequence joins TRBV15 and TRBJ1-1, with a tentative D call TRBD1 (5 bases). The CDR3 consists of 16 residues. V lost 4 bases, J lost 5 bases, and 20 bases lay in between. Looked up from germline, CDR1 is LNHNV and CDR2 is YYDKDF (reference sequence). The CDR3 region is CATSIGPGEWKTEAFF. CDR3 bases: TGTGCCACCAGCATTGGGCCGGGGGAATGGAAAACTGAAGCTTTCTTT.

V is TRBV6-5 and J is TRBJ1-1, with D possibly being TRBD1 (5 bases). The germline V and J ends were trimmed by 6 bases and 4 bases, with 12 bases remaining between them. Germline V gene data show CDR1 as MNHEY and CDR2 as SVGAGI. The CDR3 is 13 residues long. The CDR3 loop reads CASSNMRGTEAFF. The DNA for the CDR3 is TGTGCCAGCAGCAACATGAGGGGCACTGAAGCTTTCTTT.

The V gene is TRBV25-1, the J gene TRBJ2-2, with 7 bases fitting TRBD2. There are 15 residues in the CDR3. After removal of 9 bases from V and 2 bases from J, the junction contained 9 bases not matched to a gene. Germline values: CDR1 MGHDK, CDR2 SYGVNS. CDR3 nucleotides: TGTGCCAGTTCCCGGGGGGTCCTAAACACCGGGGAGCTGTTTTTT. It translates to CASSRGVLNTGELFF.